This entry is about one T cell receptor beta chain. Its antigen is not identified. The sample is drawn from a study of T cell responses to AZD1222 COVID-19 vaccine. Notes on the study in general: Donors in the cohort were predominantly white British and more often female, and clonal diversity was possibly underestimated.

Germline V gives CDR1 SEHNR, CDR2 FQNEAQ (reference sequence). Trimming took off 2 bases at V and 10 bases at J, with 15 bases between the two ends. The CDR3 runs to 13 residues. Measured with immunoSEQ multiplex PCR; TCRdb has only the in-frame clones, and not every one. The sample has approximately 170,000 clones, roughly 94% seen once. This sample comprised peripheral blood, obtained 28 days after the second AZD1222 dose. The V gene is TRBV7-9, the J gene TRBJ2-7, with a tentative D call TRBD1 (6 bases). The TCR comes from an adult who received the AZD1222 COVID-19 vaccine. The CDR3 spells CASSLPDRPNQYF. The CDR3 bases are TGTGCCAGCAGCTTACCCGACAGGCCAAACCAGTACTTC. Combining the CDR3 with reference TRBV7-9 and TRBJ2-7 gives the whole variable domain DTGVSQNPRHKITKRGQNVTFRCDPISEHNRLYWYRQTLGQGPEFLTYFQNEAQLEKSRLLSDRFSAERPKGSFSTLEIQRTEQGDSAMYLCASSLPDRPNQYFGPGTRLTVT.